The clone carrying this TCR beta chain has just one count. In the original workflow: Amplification of reference gene primers was used by the study to estimate nucleated cell counts. The data were produced by immunoSEQ multiplex PCR, yet TCRdb's version contains in-frame clones alone and is incomplete. V, J and clone size derive from that table, while D and trimming were established from the DNA sequence. The repertoire has 350,000 to 400,000 clones, around 90% of them found once; the top ten carry around 7%. The CDR3 extends over 16 amino acids. The germline V gene encodes CDR1 SGHVS and CDR2 FQNEAQ. J gave up 4 bases and V 4 bases, and 10 bases lay outside the gene matches. The data belong to a study of blood T cell repertoires in COVID-19. Study-wide background: Acute and convalescent COVID-19 specimens originated in the United States, Italy and Spain. From T cells, B-cell-depleted T cells, or PBMCs came the material, which was cDNA or gDNA.

This TCR was sampled from a young man with active or convalescent COVID-19. The V and J genes are TRBV7-8 and TRBJ1-1, with 9 bases fitting TRBD1. Sequenced input: peripheral blood. In DNA, the CDR3 is TGTGCCAGCAGCTCCACAGGGGGCCCGGTTTCCACTGAAGCTTTCTTT. The encoded protein is CASSSTGGPVSTEAFF.